This T cell receptor (beta chain) was recorded in a study of T cells in Graves' hyperthyroidism and ophthalmopathy. This CDR3 has 12 residues. Germline V gene sequence: CDR1 MNHEY, CDR2 SVGEGT. RNA transcripts provided the source from which TCR beta CDR3 regions were amplified. The HTBI primer set was used in a first-round RT-PCR of the TCR CDR3. TCRdb analysed the multiplex PCR reads with MiXCR anew, one entry per CDR3 protein. The sample lists 500,000 to 650,000 distinct CDR3 sequences, roughly 15% occurring once. This clonotype was counted many times. Its antigen is unknown. One end of the junction does not line up with germline, which may come from a read error. Findings of the study overall: Ophthalmopathy was distinguished from stable hyperthyroidism by 13 V-J signatures. Ophthalmopathy prediction by the model preceded onset by a median approximately 6.1 months.

Each ophthalmopathy patient scored at least 3 on the Clinical Activity Score and at least 4 on NOSPECS grade, with duration under 3 months. Each diagnosis was grounded in clinical symptoms, serum thyroxine and TRAb, thyroid ultrasound, and orbital computed tomography. V gene TRBV6-2 or TRBV6-3 combines with J gene TRBJ1-2, with D possibly TRBD1 on 5 matching bases. What was sequenced was blood. This sequence originates from a woman in her forties or fifties with Graves' ophthalmopathy. CDR3 loop: CASSYWGSGCTF. The DNA of the CDR3 is TGTGCCAGCAGTTACTGGGGCAGCGGCTGCACCTTC.